The 13 T cell receptor beta chains below all came from one sample that was sequenced in a study of cytotoxic CD8 clonotypes in ibrutinib-treated CLL. The repertoire was sequenced with immunoSEQ multiplex PCR; TCRdb's copy has only in-frame clones and lacks some. The sample has a few hundred thousand clones; around four fifths are singletons. This material consisted of PBMCs, taken before ibrutinib treatment. The origin of the receptors is a human donor with chronic lymphocytic leukemia.

In its sample, this clone was seen a few times. The sample contains more than one DNA sequence encoding this CDR3. The genes are TRBV5-6 and TRBJ1-5; D gene unclear. Germline values: CDR1 SGHDT, CDR2 YYEEEE. V lost 1 base and J lost 2, with 4 bases in between. This CDR3 comprises 13 residues. This CDR3 is CASSLRGNQPQHF. The CDR3 DNA reads TGTGCCAGCAGCTTGCGGGGCAATCAGCCCCAGCATTTT.

This clone was observed a handful of times. The gene calls are TRBV7-3 and TRBJ2-7, with D maybe TRBD2 (6 bases). Germline V CDR1 and CDR2: SGHTA, FQGTGA. The CDR3 runs 14 residues. Between the trimmed V and J ends, which lost 1 base and 6 bases, there was a span of 13 bases. The chain's CDR3 is CASSLIGGIAEQYF. CDR3 sequence (DNA): TGTGCCAGCAGCTTAATTGGGGGGATTGCCGAGCAGTACTTC.

This rearrangement joins TRBV7-9 to TRBJ1-2; tentatively, D is TRBD1 (5 bases). The V gene lost 1 base and the J gene lost 4 bases, with 13 bases spanning the gap. Germline CDR1 SEHNR, CDR2 FQNEAQ (reference sequence). The CDR3 totals 15 residues. The CDR3: CASSLDLGASYGYTF. CDR3 DNA: TGTGCCAGCAGCTTAGATTTAGGGGCAAGCTATGGCTACACCTTC.

This clone was observed a single time. The genes are TRBV27 and TRBJ2-3; D is unresolved. The CDR3 totals 17 residues. From germline, CDR1 is MNHEY and CDR2 SMNVEV (reference sequence). Trimming removed 1 base at V and 3 bases at J, with 17 bases between. The CDR3: CASSLYFGVSFTDTQYF. CDR3 bases: TGTGCCAGCAGTTTATATTTCGGCGTTTCCTTTACAGATACGCAGTATTTT.

V usage is TRBV6-5 and J usage is TRBJ1-2; a possible D gene is TRBD1 (5 bases). V was shortened by 5 bases and J by 9 bases, with 16 bases between the two germline ends. Germline V CDR1 and CDR2: MNHEY, SVGAGI. The CDR3 has 13 residues. DNA of the CDR3: TGTGCCAGCAGTATGGGACGCATGATAAGCTACACCTTC. Residues: CASSMGRMISYTF.

The genes are TRBV6-8 and TRBJ2-7; 10 nucleotides align to TRBD1. Germline V gives CDR1 MNHGY, CDR2 SAAAGT. The CDR3 runs to 15 residues. With 6 bases clipped from V and 3 bases from J, the junction kept 8 bases outside the gene matches. The CDR3 DNA sequence: TGTGCCAGCAGGGACCCGGGACAGGGGCACTACGAGCAGTACTTC. This sequence encodes CASRDPGQGHYEQYF.

This chain's CDR3 is CASSLVPGLEYNEQFF. CDR3 sequence (DNA): TGTGCCAGCAGCTTAGTTCCGGGACTGGAGTACAATGAGCAGTTCTTC. V is TRBV7-2 and J is TRBJ2-1, with TRBD2 as a possible D gene (6 bases). Trimming took 1 base from V and 4 from J, leaving 14 bases between them. This CDR3 is 16 amino acids long. The germline V gene encodes CDR1 SGHTA and CDR2 FQGNSA.

This chain uses TRBV4-2 with TRBJ1-1; unclear D gene. With 4 bases removed from V and 1 base from J, the gap between germline ends came to 13 bases. The CDR3 totals 15 residues. Germline loops: CDR1 LGHNA, CDR2 YNFKEQ. Written as DNA, the CDR3 is TGTGCCAGCAGCCGCATTAGCGGAAAGAACACTGAAGCTTTCTTT. It encodes CASSRISGKNTEAFF.

CDR3 DNA: TGTGCCAGCAGCTTGGTAAAGGGAGGCACAGATACGCAGTATTTT. Residues: CASSLVKGGTDTQYF. The gene calls are TRBV5-4 and TRBJ2-3; weak D call: TRBD2 (5 bases). CDR1 SGHNT and CDR2 YYREEE come from the germline V gene (reference sequence). The CDR3 has 15 residues. Deletions cut 0 bases from V and 1 base from J, with 9 bases between.

In this sample, this clone turned up a few times. The J gene is TRBJ2-7, the V gene TRBV29-1; no firm D call. The germline gives CDR1 SQVTM, CDR2 ANQGSEA. The CDR3 sequence is 13 residues long. Trimming left V 0 bases short and J 7 bases short, with 13 bases between. DNA of the CDR3: TGCAGCGTTGAAGATCGGGTCCCCGGGGAGCAGTACTTC. The encoded protein is CSVEDRVPGEQYF.

The chain is built from TRBV2 and TRBJ1-2, with TRBD1 matching over 7 bases. The V segment lost 4 bases and the J segment 5 bases; nucleotides outside the gene matches: 16. Germline V gene sequence: CDR1 SNHLY, CDR2 FYNNEI. The CDR3 is made up of 17 amino acids. This chain's CDR3 is CASSGSAVPGQPYGYTF. The CDR3 DNA reads TGTGCCAGCAGTGGAAGCGCAGTACCGGGACAGCCGTATGGCTACACCTTC.

This clone turned up a few times. This rearrangement joins TRBV18 to TRBJ2-7; D uncertain. Per germline, CDR1 KGHSH and CDR2 LQKENI. The CDR3 extends over 15 amino acids. Deletions cut 3 bases from V and 2 bases from J, with 14 bases between. CDR3 amino acids: CASSPFDTGTYEQYF. In DNA form, the CDR3 reads TGTGCCAGCTCACCCTTCGACACTGGAACCTACGAGCAGTACTTC.

This clone was detected a few times. This chain joins TRBV2 and TRBJ1-2, with TRBD1 as a possible D gene (6 bases). The germline V gene encodes CDR1 SNHLY and CDR2 FYNNEI. V lost 1 base, J lost 3 bases, and 15 bases lay in between. This CDR3 is 16 amino acids long. CDR3 coding DNA: TGTGCCAGCAGTGAAGTTGGTCTCTACAGGGACTATGGCTACACCTTC. Encoded protein: CASSEVGLYRDYGYTF. The full variable domain, with the rest looked up from reference TRBV2 and TRBJ1-2, is EPEVTQTPSHQVTQMGQEVILRCVPISNHLYFYWYRQILGQKVEFLVSFYNNEISEKSEIFDDQFSVERPDGSNFTLKIRSTKLEDSAMYFCASSEVGLYRDYGYTFGSGTRLTVV.